The rows below give T cell receptor beta chains drawn from one sample of a study of beta chain features in type 1 diabetes. TCRdb's copy holds only in-frame clones and misses some; the assay was immunoSEQ multiplex PCR. The sample contains about 400,000 clones, roughly 12% of which appear only once. Sequenced sample: naive CD4+ T cells from blood. The origin of the receptors is a woman between 18 and 29 years old with type 1 diabetes. Both conserved end residues are part of each CDR3. The D gene is left open where the match is weak. Size values are once, few and many counts, or a class for expanded clones, and some rows have none.

TRBV23-1	NA	NA	TRBJ2-1	TGCGCCAGCAGTCAGACCGGGGATAGCTCCTACAATGAGCAGTTCTTC	CASSQTGDSSYNEQFF
TRBV7-9	NA	few	TRBJ1-3	TGTGCCACAACCCAGGCGAGTGGAAACACCATATATTTT	CATTQASGNTIYF
TRBV29-1	NA	NA	TRBJ2-7	TGCAGCGTCGGCTATCAGGGGTACGAGCAGTACTTC	CSVGYQGYEQYF
TRBV19	NA	NA	TRBJ2-3	TGTGCCAGTAGTAGGGGTCCCGGAGGGGTCGGCACAGATACGCAGTATTTT	CASSRGPGGVGTDTQYF
TRBV6-7	NA	few	TRBJ1-2	TGTGCCAGCAGTTACGACAGGATGCAGGAGAACACCTTC	CASSYDRMQENTF
TRBV6-5	NA	few	TRBJ1-2	TGTGCCAGCAGACCTGACAGTAACTATGGCTACACCTTC	CASRPDSNYGYTF
TRBV19	TRBD2	NA	TRBJ2-7	TGTGCCAGTAGTATGACTAGCGGGAGAGGAGAGCAGTACTTC	CASSMTSGRGEQYF
TRBV7-9	TRBD1	few	TRBJ1-6	TGTGCCAGCACCTCCTTAGGACAGGATAATTCACCCCTCCACTTT	CASTSLGQDNSPLHF
TRBV7-2	TRBD1	NA	TRBJ2-7	TGTGCCAGCAGCTTAGAGGTTGGGACAGCTTGGGACTTC	CASSLEVGTAWDF
TRBV7-2	NA	NA	TRBJ2-3	TGTGCCAGCAGCCGATACGGTACAGATACGCAGTATTTT	CASSRYGTDTQYF
TRBV19	NA	few	TRBJ1-5	TGTGCCAGTAGTGCCAGTGGCAATCAGCCCCAGCATTTT	CASSASGNQPQHF
TRBV28	NA	few	TRBJ2-7	TGTGCCAGCAGTTCTCCCAGCGGGCACTTATACGAGCAGTACTTC	CASSSPSGHLYEQYF
TRBV25-1	TRBD2	NA	TRBJ2-5	TGTGCCAGCAGTGAAGGGCTGGCTAGCGGGGATCAAGAGACCCAGTACTTC	CASSEGLASGDQETQYF
TRBV20-1	TRBD2	few	TRBJ2-7	TGCAGGGCGCGGGGGGCCTACGAGCAGTACTTC	CRARGAYEQYF
TRBV7-3	NA	few	TRBJ2-1	TGTGCCAGCAGCTTGTACCGGGAAGGCAATGAGCAGTTCTTC	CASSLYREGNEQFF
TRBV7-2	TRBD1	NA	TRBJ2-6	TGTGCCAGCAGCGCTGGACAGGGGGCCGGGGCCAACGTCCTGACTTTC	CASSAGQGAGANVLTF
TRBV15	TRBD1	NA	TRBJ2-2	TGTGCCACCAGCGCCACAGGGGGCCAAGCGAACACCGGGGAGCTGTTTTTT	CATSATGGQANTGELFF
TRBV7-8	TRBD1	few	TRBJ1-5	TGTGCCAGCAGCTTAGTATTTCGGCAGGGGGACAATCAGCCCCAGCATTTT	CASSLVFRQGDNQPQHF
TRBV27	NA	NA	TRBJ2-1	TGTGCCAGCAGTCCTCTAGACCCGAGAGTTGAGCAGTTCTTC	CASSPLDPRVEQFF
TRBV6-6	NA	NA	TRBJ2-5	TGTGCCAGCACGAGGGAGTACCAAGAGACCCAGTACTTC	CASTREYQETQYF
TRBV27	NA	NA	TRBJ2-7	TGTGCCAGCAGTCGGGGGGCAGGGCTGGACTACGAGCAGTACTTC	CASSRGAGLDYEQYF
TRBV19	NA	NA	TRBJ2-5	TGTGCCAGTACCCCTCGGGGGACCAACGCGCAAGAGACCCAGTACTTC	CASTPRGTNAQETQYF
TRBV20-1	NA	NA	TRBJ1-2	TGCAGTGCGCGGAGCTATGGCTACACCTTC	CSARSYGYTF
TRBV27	TRBD2	few	TRBJ2-1	TGTGCCTGCCGTACTAGCGGGAGCAATGAGCAGTTCTTC	CACRTSGSNEQFF
TRBV9	NA	NA	TRBJ2-3	TGTGCCAGCAGCATCCCTAGCATAGGCCCAGATACGCAGTATTTT	CASSIPSIGPDTQYF
TRBV10-3	TRBD1	NA	TRBJ1-5	TGTGCCATCAGGGGGACAGCGGATCAGCCCCAGCATTTT	CAIRGTADQPQHF
TRBV11-3	TRBD2	NA	TRBJ2-2	TGTGCCAGCAGCCTAGACCTCCGACTAGCGGAAACCGCGAACACCGGGGAGCTGTTTTTT	CASSLDLRLAETANTGELFF
TRBV5-4	NA	NA	TRBJ1-4	TGTGCCAGCAGCTTGGGAGGCAGCCGTAATGAAAAACTGTTTTTT	CASSLGGSRNEKLFF
TRBV29-1	NA	few	TRBJ1-4	TGCAGCGCACAGGGAGGGTTAAATGAAAAACTGTTTTTT	CSAQGGLNEKLFF
TRBV23-1	TRBD1	few	TRBJ2-5	TGCGCCAGCACCCGGGACAGGGGGCTGAGTGGAGAGACCCAGTACTTC	CASTRDRGLSGETQYF